One sample yielded the 21 T cell receptor beta chains listed below, sequenced in a study of cytomegalovirus exposure and HLA in healthy donors. A multiplex PCR was run with 60 Vbeta primers and 13 Jbeta primers. Produced via immunoSEQ multiplex PCR; TCRdb's table is partial and in-frame only. Of roughly 77,000 clones in the sample, less than 80% were seen once. The sequenced sample was PBMCs. The receptors were gathered from a woman in her fifties or sixties in good health and CMV-seropositive.

The V and J genes are TRBV19 and TRBJ1-1, with D unclear. The germline V and J ends were trimmed by 9 bases and 7 bases, with 12 bases remaining between them. Germline V lookup: CDR1 LNHDA, CDR2 SQIVND (reference sequence). This CDR3 comprises 11 residues. The CDR3 reads CASSDGSEAFF. The CDR3 DNA follows: TGTGCCAGCTCGGACGGGAGTGAAGCTTTCTTT.

The rearrangement uses TRBV6-5 and TRBJ2-6, with 9 bases aligning to TRBD1. The V segment lost 5 bases and the J segment 4 bases; nucleotides outside the gene matches: 3. The germline V gene encodes CDR1 MNHEY and CDR2 SVGAGI. The CDR3 is 15 amino acids. This CDR3 is CASSPGTGGANVLTF. CDR3 DNA: TGTGCCAGCAGTCCCGGGACAGGGGGGGCCAACGTCCTGACTTTC.

V usage is TRBV4-1 and J usage is TRBJ1-1, with TRBD1 matching over 7 bases. Germline lookup yields CDR1 MGHRA and CDR2 YSYEKL. V lost 1 base to trimming and J lost 1 base; unmatched junction nucleotides: 9. CDR3 length: 17 residues. CDR3 sequence reads: CASSQAYRTGENTEAFF. In DNA form, the CDR3 reads TGCGCCAGCAGCCAAGCCTATCGGACAGGAGAGAACACTGAAGCTTTCTTT.

This clone was detected only a few times. The chain uses TRBV19 and TRBJ2-1, with 12 bases lining up with TRBD2. CDR3 size: 17 residues. V trimming: 0 bases; J trimming: 13 bases; junction bases outside the gene matches: 13. The germline V gene encodes CDR1 LNHDA and CDR2 SQIVND (reference sequence). CDR3 sequence (DNA): TGTGCCAGTAGTATAGACGTCCTCCCCACTAGCGGGGGGCCCCAGTTCTTC. It encodes CASSIDVLPTSGGPQFF.

The V call is TRBV21-1, the J call TRBJ1-2; TRBD1 was called by the table and not checked on the DNA. TRBV21-1 is a pseudogene. The CDR3 is 17 amino acids. CDR3 region: CASSKAQGAEENYGYTF. CDR3 DNA sequence: TGTGCCAGCAGCAAAGCCCAGGGGGCTGAGGAAAACTATGGCTACACCTTC.

The chain links TRBV9 to TRBJ1-4, with a possible D match to TRBD1 (5 bases). Germline V gene lookup returns CDR1 SGDLS and CDR2 YYNGEE. The CDR3 is 16 residues long. The V end was cut by 0 bases, the J end by 7 bases, with 16 bases between. This CDR3 reads CASSVEGRAPLEKLFF. The CDR3 nucleotides are TGTGCCAGCAGCGTAGAGGGGAGGGCCCCACTTGAAAAACTGTTTTTT.

The CDR3, as DNA: TGTGCCAGCAGCCCTCAGACAGGACACTACGAGCAGTACTTC. This sequence encodes CASSPQTGHYEQYF. The chain recombines TRBV7-3 with TRBJ2-7; TRBD1 is a possible D gene (6 bases). There are 14 residues in the CDR3. The germline V gene has CDR1 SGHTA and CDR2 FQGTGA. The V and J ends lost 5 bases and 3 bases respectively, with 14 bases between them.

This clone came up a few times. This chain joins TRBV18 and TRBJ1-4, with unresolved D. The CDR3 totals 14 residues. Trimming pared 0 bases from V and 7 bases from J, leaving 9 bases between. The germline CDR1 and CDR2 sequences are KGHSH and LQKENI. Here the CDR3 DNA reads TGTGCCAGCTCACCACCCCGGGGTCCTGAAAAACTGTTTTTT. Translating gives CASSPPRGPEKLFF.

V and J are TRBV2 and TRBJ1-6; D ambiguous. The V end lost 0 bases, the J end lost 10 bases, and 7 bases lay between the germline ends. The CDR3 length is 13 residues. Germline V gives CDR1 SNHLY, CDR2 FYNNEI. The CDR3 is CASSEAPGSPLHF. The CDR3 DNA follows: TGTGCCAGCAGTGAAGCCCCAGGATCACCCCTCCACTTT.

This clone was seen more than once but under ten times. The chain links TRBV18 to TRBJ2-2; 11 bases align to TRBD1. Unmatched junction bases numbered 9, after V lost 2 bases and J lost 7 bases. This CDR3 is 17 amino acids long. Germline CDR1 KGHSH, CDR2 LQKENI. This CDR3 reads CASSPFLGQGADGELFF. For the CDR3, the DNA is TGTGCCAGCTCACCATTCCTCGGACAGGGGGCCGACGGGGAGCTGTTTTTT.

J is TRBJ2-3 and V is TRBV10-3, with D possibly matching TRBD1 (6 bases). The CDR3 extends over 13 amino acids. With 3 bases removed from V and 6 bases from J, the gap between germline ends came to 10 bases. Germline V CDR1 and CDR2: ENHRY, SYGVKD. In DNA, the CDR3 is TGTGCCATCAGTGAAGGGGGTGACGATACGCAGTATTTT. Protein: CAISEGGDDTQYF.

This chain connects TRBV6-5 to TRBJ2-5; 8 bases fit TRBD2. CDR3 length: 13 amino acids. Germline CDR1 and CDR2: MNHEY and SVGAGI. The J segment lost 5 bases and the V segment lost 6 bases, leaving 5 bases of the junction unmatched. The CDR3 DNA follows: TGTGCCAGCAGCCCGGGACTAGACGAGACCCAGTACTTC. It specifies CASSPGLDETQYF.

V gene TRBV13 combines with J gene TRBJ1-2; TRBD1 matches 11 bases. Germline CDR1 is PRHDT and CDR2 is FYEKMQ (reference sequence). J gave up 8 bases and V 4 bases, and 6 bases lay outside the gene matches. The CDR3 loop spans 14 amino acids. The CDR3 DNA sequence: TGTGCCAGCAGCTCAGGACAGGGGGCTCTGGGCTACACCTTC. Protein product: CASSSGQGALGYTF.

The V call is TRBV9, the J call TRBJ2-3, with TRBD2 matching 8 bases. Trimming took 4 bases from V and 2 from J; bases not matched to a gene: 6. From germline, CDR1 is SGDLS and CDR2 YYNGEE. The length of the CDR3 is 15 residues. The CDR3 region has the DNA TGTGCCAGCAGCATTAGCGGGGCGGACACAGATACGCAGTATTTT. Translated: CASSISGADTDTQYF.

This clone was observed a handful of times. This rearrangement joins TRBV9 to TRBJ1-4; D is uncertain. The CDR3 is made up of 16 amino acids. The germline V gene has CDR1 SGDLS and CDR2 YYNGEE. V lost 4 bases to trimming and J lost 5 bases, with 18 bases between them. The CDR3 spells CASSSLDQGGNEKLFF. The CDR3 coding sequence is TGTGCCAGCAGCTCGCTCGACCAAGGAGGGAATGAAAAACTGTTTTTT. The complete variable domain, with remaining parts taken from reference TRBV9 and TRBJ1-4, reads DSGVTQTPKHLITATGQRVTLRCSPRSGDLSVYWYQQSLDQGLQFLIQYYNGEERAKGNILERFSAQQFPDLHSELNLSSLELGDSALYFCASSSLDQGGNEKLFFGSGTQLSVL.

The chain uses TRBV13 and TRBJ2-3; D is unresolved. The length of the CDR3 is 14 residues. Germline-derived CDR1 and CDR2 are PRHDT and FYEKMQ (reference sequence). With 5 bases removed from V and 6 bases from J, the gap between germline ends came to 15 bases. The CDR3 coding sequence is TGTGCCAGCAGCCCGGGTGCCGCGCGGGATACGCAGTATTTT. The encoded protein is CASSPGAARDTQYF. Full variable domain (rest looked up from reference TRBV13 and TRBJ2-3): AAGVIQSPRHLIKEKRETATLKCYPIPRHDTVYWYQQGPGQDPQFLISFYEKMQSDKGSIPDRFSAQQFSDYHSELNMSSLELGDSALYFCASSPGAARDTQYFGPGTRLTVL.

V is TRBV6-5 and J is TRBJ1-4; 9 bases align to TRBD1. J gave up 6 bases and V 5 bases, and 4 bases lay outside the gene matches. The CDR3 loop spans 14 amino acids. Germline values: CDR1 MNHEY, CDR2 SVGAGI. CDR3 DNA: TGTGCCAGCAGTCTACAGGGGGCGGATGAAAAACTGTTTTTT. It encodes CASSLQGADEKLFF.

The genes are TRBV5-1 and TRBJ1-5; weak D call: TRBD1 (6 bases). V shed 3 bases and J shed 5 bases, with 12 bases lying between them. The germline gives CDR1 SGHRS, CDR2 YFSETQ. This CDR3 region has 14 residues. In DNA, the CDR3 is TGCGCCAGCAGCTGGGGGGGCCCGGATCAGCCCCAGCATTTT. It yields the protein CASSWGGPDQPQHF.

The chain is built from TRBV4-2 and TRBJ1-5; the D is unclear. The germline CDR1 and CDR2 sequences are LGHNA and YNFKEQ. V lost 3 bases and J lost 5, with 8 bases in between. CDR3 length equals 13 residues. The CDR3: CASSQALYQPQHF. CDR3 nucleotide sequence: TGTGCCAGCAGCCAGGCCCTTTATCAGCCCCAGCATTTT.

The CDR3 loop reads CAIARGFTEAFF. In nucleotides, the CDR3 is TGTGCCATCGCCAGGGGGTTCACTGAAGCTTTCTTT. The chain employs TRBV10-3 and TRBJ1-1; TRBD1 aligns across 7 bases. CDR1 is ENHRY, CDR2 SYGVKD, per germline. This CDR3 is 12 amino acids long. V shed 8 bases, J shed 4 bases, and the junction held 4 bases outside the gene matches.

This rearrangement joins TRBV6-1 to TRBJ1-6; no definite D call. This CDR3 region has 14 residues. Germline V gene lookup returns CDR1 MNHNS and CDR2 SASEGT. Trimming shortened V by 5 bases and J by 3 bases, and 8 bases separated the two germline ends. The CDR3 sequence: CASSIRGYNSPLHF. The CDR3 region has the DNA TGTGCCAGCAGTATCCGGGGCTATAATTCACCCCTCCACTTT.